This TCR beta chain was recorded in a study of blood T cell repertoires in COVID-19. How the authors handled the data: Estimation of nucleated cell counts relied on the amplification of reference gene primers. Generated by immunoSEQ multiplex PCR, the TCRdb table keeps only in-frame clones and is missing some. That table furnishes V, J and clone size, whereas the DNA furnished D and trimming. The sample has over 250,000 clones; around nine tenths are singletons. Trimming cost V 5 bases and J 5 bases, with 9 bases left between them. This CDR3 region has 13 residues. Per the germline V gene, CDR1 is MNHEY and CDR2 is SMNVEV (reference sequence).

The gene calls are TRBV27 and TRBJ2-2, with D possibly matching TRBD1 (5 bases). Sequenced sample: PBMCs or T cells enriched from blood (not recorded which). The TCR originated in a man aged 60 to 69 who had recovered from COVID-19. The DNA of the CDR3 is TGTGCCAGCAGTAACAGGATAACCGGGGAGCTGTTTTTT. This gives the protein CASSNRITGELFF.